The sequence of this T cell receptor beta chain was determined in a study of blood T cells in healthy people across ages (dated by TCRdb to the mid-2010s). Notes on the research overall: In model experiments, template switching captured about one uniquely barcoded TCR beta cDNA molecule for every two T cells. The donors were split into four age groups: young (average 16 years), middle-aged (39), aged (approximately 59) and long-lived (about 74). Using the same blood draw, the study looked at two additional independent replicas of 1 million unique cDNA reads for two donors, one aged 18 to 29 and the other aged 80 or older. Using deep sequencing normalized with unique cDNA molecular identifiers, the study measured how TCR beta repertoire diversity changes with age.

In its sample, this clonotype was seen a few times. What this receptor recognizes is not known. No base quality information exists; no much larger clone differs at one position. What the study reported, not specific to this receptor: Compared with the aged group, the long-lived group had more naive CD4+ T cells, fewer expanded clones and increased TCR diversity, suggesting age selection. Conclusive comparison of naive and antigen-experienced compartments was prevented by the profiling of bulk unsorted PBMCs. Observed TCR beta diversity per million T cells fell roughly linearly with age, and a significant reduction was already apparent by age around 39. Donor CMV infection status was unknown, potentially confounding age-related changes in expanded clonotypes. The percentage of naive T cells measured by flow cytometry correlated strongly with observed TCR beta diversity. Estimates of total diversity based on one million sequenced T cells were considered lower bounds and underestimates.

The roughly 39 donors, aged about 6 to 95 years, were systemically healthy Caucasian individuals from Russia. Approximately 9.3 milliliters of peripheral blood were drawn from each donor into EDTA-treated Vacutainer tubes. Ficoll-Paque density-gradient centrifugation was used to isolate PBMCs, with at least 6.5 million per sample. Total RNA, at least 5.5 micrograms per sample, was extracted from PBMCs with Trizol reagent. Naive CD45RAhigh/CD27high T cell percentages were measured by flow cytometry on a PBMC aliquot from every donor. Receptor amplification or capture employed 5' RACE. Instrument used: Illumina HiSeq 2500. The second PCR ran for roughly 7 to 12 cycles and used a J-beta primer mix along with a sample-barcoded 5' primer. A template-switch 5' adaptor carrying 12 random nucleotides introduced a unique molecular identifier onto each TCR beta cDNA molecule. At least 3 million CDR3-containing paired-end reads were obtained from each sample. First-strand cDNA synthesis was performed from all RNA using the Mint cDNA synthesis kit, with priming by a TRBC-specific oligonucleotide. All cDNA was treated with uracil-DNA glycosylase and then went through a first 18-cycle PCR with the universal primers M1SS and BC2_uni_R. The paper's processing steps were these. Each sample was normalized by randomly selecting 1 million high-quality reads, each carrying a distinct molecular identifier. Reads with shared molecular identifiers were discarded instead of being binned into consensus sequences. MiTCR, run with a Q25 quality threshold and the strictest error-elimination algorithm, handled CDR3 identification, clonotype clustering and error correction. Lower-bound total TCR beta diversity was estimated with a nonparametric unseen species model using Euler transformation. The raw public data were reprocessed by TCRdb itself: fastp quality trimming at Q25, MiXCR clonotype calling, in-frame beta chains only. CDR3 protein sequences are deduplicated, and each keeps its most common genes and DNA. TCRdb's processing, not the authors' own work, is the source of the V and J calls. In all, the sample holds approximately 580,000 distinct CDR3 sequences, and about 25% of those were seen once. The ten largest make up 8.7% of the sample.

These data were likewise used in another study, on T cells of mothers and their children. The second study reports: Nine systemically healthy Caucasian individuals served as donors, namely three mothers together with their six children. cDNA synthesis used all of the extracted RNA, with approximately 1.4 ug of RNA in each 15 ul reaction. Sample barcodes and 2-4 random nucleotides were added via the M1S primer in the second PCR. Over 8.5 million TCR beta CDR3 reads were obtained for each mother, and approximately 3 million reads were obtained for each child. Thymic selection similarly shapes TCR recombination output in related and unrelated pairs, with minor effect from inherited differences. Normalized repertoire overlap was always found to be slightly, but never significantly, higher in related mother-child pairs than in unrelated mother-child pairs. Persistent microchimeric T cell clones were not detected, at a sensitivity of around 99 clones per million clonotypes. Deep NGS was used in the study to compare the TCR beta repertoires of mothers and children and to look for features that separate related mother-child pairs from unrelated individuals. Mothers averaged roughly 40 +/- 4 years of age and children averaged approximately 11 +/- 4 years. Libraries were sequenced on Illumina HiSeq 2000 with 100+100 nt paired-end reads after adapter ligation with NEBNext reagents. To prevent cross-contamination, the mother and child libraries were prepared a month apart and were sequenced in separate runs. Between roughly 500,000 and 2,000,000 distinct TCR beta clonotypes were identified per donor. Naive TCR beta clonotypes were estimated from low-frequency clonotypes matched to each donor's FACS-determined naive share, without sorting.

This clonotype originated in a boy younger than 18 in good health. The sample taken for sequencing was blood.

The nucleotide sequence is given as TGTGCCACCATCTCACTAGAAAGAGATACGCAGTATTTT. It translates to CATISLERDTQYF. The sequence joins TRBV27 to TRBJ2-3, with TRBD2 perhaps the D gene, on 5 matching bases. Reading the germline V gene (reference sequence) gives CDR1 MNHEY and CDR2 SMNVEV. Trimming removed 10 bases from V and 5 bases from J, leaving 16 bases between the germline ends. Counted from cysteine to phenylalanine, this CDR3 has 13 amino acids. Here the CDR3 DNA is all that survives: 39 bases in frame from base 1.